Shown below are 32 T cell receptor beta chains from a single sample sequenced in a study of T cell responses to AZD1222 COVID-19 vaccine. TCRdb keeps only in-frame clones here, not all; method: immunoSEQ multiplex PCR. The sample comprises about 190,000 clones, almost 95% of which are singletons, and less than 1.5% rests with the top ten. Sequenced here: peripheral blood, sampled on day 0 of AZD1222 vaccination. The receptors shown here come from an adult in good health.

V and J are TRBV5-1 and TRBJ2-5; D is perhaps TRBD1 or TRBD2 (6 bases each). Per germline, CDR1 SGHRS and CDR2 YFSETQ. The CDR3 contains 14 residues. Between the trimmed V and J ends, which lost 7 bases and 1 base, there was a span of 14 bases. CDR3: CASWRDTTQETQYF. DNA of the CDR3: TGCGCCAGCTGGCGGGACACTACCCAAGAGACCCAGTACTTC.

The rearrangement links TRBV19 to TRBJ2-7; 9 bases are a match to TRBD1. J lost 3 bases, V lost 6 bases, and 6 bases had no gene match. The CDR3 totals 14 residues. CDR1 and CDR2 (germline): LNHDA, SQIVND (reference sequence). The CDR3 is CASRAGQGLYEQYF. As DNA, the CDR3 is TGTGCCAGTAGAGCGGGACAGGGACTCTACGAGCAGTACTTC.

The chain combines TRBV7-8 with TRBJ1-2; D might be TRBD1 (6 bases). Trimming stripped 5 bases from V and 0 bases from J, with 13 bases between. CDR1 is SGHVS and CDR2 is FQNEAQ in the germline V gene. The CDR3 length is 15 residues. CDR3 in DNA: TGTGCCAGCAGCCCACCACAGGGTTCTAACTATGGCTACACCTTC. Protein sequence: CASSPPQGSNYGYTF.

This clone was seen more than once but under ten times. The V call is TRBV28, the J call TRBJ2-5; 9 bases fit TRBD2. V dropped 4 bases and J dropped 3; count of bases not matched to a gene: 0. The CDR3 is made up of 13 amino acids. Per the germline V gene, CDR1 is MDHEN and CDR2 is SYDVKM. CDR3 sequence: CASSWTSEETQYF. The CDR3 coding sequence is TGTGCCAGCAGTTGGACTAGCGAAGAGACCCAGTACTTC.

This sequence joins TRBV19 and TRBJ1-4; 7 bases align to TRBD1. The CDR3 consists of 15 residues. Germline V gene lookup returns CDR1 LNHDA and CDR2 SQIVND (reference sequence). Unmatched junction bases numbered 11, after V lost 6 bases and J lost 7 bases. CDR3 residues: CASSRATGLTEKLFF. CDR3 bases: TGTGCCAGTAGCCGGGCGACAGGGCTGACTGAAAAACTGTTTTTT.

This clone appeared once. The chain uses TRBV15 and TRBJ1-4; unclear D gene. CDR3 length equals 14 residues. Trimming left V 0 bases short and J 14 bases short, with 16 bases between. CDR1 is LNHNV, CDR2 YYDKDF, per germline (reference sequence). The CDR3 DNA follows: TGTGCCACCAGCAGAGATCAAGGGCGCGGGAGTCTGTTTTTT. Translating it yields CATSRDQGRGSLFF.

This chain joins TRBV18 and TRBJ1-3; D is undetermined. Germline V gene lookup returns CDR1 KGHSH and CDR2 LQKENI. The CDR3 has 16 residues. The germline V and J ends were trimmed by 3 bases and 0 bases, with 12 bases remaining between them. CDR3 DNA: TGTGCCAGCTCACCCGCAGATCCGAGCTCTGGAAACACCATATATTTT. Translating it yields CASSPADPSSGNTIYF.

The rearrangement joins TRBV6-5 to TRBJ1-5; 9 bases are shared with TRBD1. The V segment lost 7 bases and the J segment 6 bases; nucleotides outside the gene matches: 7. Germline CDR1 MNHEY, CDR2 SVGAGI. CDR3 length: 14 amino acids. The chain's CDR3 is CASTPGQGVQPQHF. The DNA of the CDR3 is TGTGCCAGCACTCCGGGACAGGGAGTTCAGCCCCAGCATTTT.

The chain combines TRBV4-1 with TRBJ2-7; 9 bases fit TRBD1. CDR1 and CDR2 from the germline V gene are MGHRA and YSYEKL. The V gene end was trimmed by 4 bases and the J gene end by 4 bases; junction bases not matched to a gene: 8. The CDR3 loop spans 15 amino acids. The chain's CDR3 is CASSRGQGPGYEQYF. The CDR3 DNA sequence: TGCGCCAGCAGCCGAGGACAGGGGCCCGGATACGAGCAGTACTTC.

The J gene is TRBJ1-2, the V gene TRBV29-1; D gene uncertain. Germline V lookup: CDR1 SQVTM, CDR2 ANQGSEA. V was trimmed by 6 bases and J by 4 bases, leaving 12 bases between them. This CDR3 has 12 amino acids. CDR3: CSVASALYGYTF. CDR3 DNA sequence: TGCAGCGTAGCGAGTGCCCTCTATGGCTACACCTTC.

The sample holds a few counts of this clone. This chain's CDR3 is CASSVQGAPNTEAFF. The CDR3 coding sequence is TGTGCCAGCAGCGTACAGGGGGCACCGAACACTGAAGCTTTCTTT. V usage is TRBV9 and J usage is TRBJ1-1, with TRBD1 matching 8 bases. Germline V gene lookup returns CDR1 SGDLS and CDR2 YYNGEE. The CDR3 has 15 residues. Trimming cost V 1 base and J 1 base; bases outside gene matches: 3.

The rearrangement uses TRBV24-1 and TRBJ1-5; the match to TRBD1 covers 9 bases. This CDR3 is 16 amino acids long. Germline CDR1 KGHDR, CDR2 SFDVKD. After removal of 0 bases from V and 5 bases from J, the junction contained 4 bases not matched to a gene. CDR3 sequence (DNA): TGTGCCACCAGTGATTTGACGGGACAGGGCGATCAGCCCCAGCATTTT. Protein product: CATSDLTGQGDQPQHF.

The chain combines TRBV7-6 with TRBJ1-1, with D perhaps matching TRBD1 (5 bases). Germline CDR1 SGHVS, CDR2 FNYEAQ. The CDR3 consists of 15 residues. Trimming took off 1 base at V and 1 base at J, with 10 bases between the two ends. Here the CDR3 DNA reads TGTGCCAGCAGCTTAGTTGGGGGAGCGAACACTGAAGCTTTCTTT. It translates to CASSLVGGANTEAFF.

The V and J genes are TRBV29-1 and TRBJ2-1, with TRBD2 matching over 8 bases. V shed 6 bases and J 9 bases; nucleotides not matched to a gene: 16. CDR1 is SQVTM, CDR2 ANQGSEA, per germline. The CDR3 covers 15 residues. The CDR3 DNA reads TGCAGCGTGCGCCCGGGAGCGGGGGTTTCCATTGAGCAGTTCTTC. As protein: CSVRPGAGVSIEQFF.

V is TRBV3-1 (or the pseudogene TRBV3-2) and J is TRBJ1-1; no clear D gene. Germline CDR1 LGHDT, CDR2 YNNKEL (reference sequence). With 3 bases removed from V and 3 bases from J, the gap between germline ends came to 17 bases. The CDR3 contains 16 residues. This CDR3 is CASSQVTSLMHTEAFF. The CDR3 DNA follows: TGTGCCAGCAGCCAGGTCACCTCCCTTATGCACACTGAAGCTTTCTTT.

V gene TRBV29-1 combines with J gene TRBJ1-1; D is uncertain. Germline V gene sequence: CDR1 SQVTM, CDR2 ANQGSEA. V was cut by 7 bases and J by 1 base, with 16 bases left in between. The CDR3 is 14 amino acids. CDR3 in amino acids: CSAQFLGKNTEAFF. The CDR3 nucleotides are TGCAGCGCCCAGTTTTTAGGGAAGAACACTGAAGCTTTCTTT.

V usage is TRBV25-1 and J usage is TRBJ2-7, with TRBD1 matching over 7 bases. The CDR3 is 15 residues long. J was trimmed by 2 bases and V by 4 bases; bases with no gene match: 8. Germline lookup yields CDR1 MGHDK and CDR2 SYGVNS. CDR3 coding DNA: TGTGCCAGCAGTGGAGGGGGCCCCAGGCCCTACGAGCAGTACTTC. Translating it yields CASSGGGPRPYEQYF.

The chain employs TRBV21-1 and TRBJ1-3; the listed D gene, TRBD1, was not tested against the DNA. TRBV21-1 represents a pseudogene. The length of the CDR3 is 19 residues. The DNA for the CDR3 is TGTGCCAGCAGCGGGCACGCCGGGACAGTGGATCCCTCTGGAAACACCATATATTTT. Encoded protein: CASSGHAGTVDPSGNTIYF.

This clone was seen only once. This chain uses TRBV30 with TRBJ1-1; weak D call: TRBD1 (5 bases). CDR1 and CDR2 from the germline V gene are GTSNPN and SVGIG (reference sequence). This CDR3 has 17 amino acids. The V end was cut by 3 bases, the J end by 5 bases, with 25 bases between. The CDR3 spells CAWRPPMSGTQRTEAFF. CDR3 coding DNA: TGTGCCTGGAGACCCCCCATGTCCGGGACTCAGAGGACTGAAGCTTTCTTT.

Written as DNA, the CDR3 is TGTGCCAGCAGCCAAGAACTTGGGGTGGAAAAACTGTTTTTT. This encodes CASSQELGVEKLFF. The chain recombines TRBV4-2 with TRBJ1-4; no clear D. With 0 bases removed from V and 8 bases from J, the gap between germline ends came to 10 bases. Germline V gene lookup returns CDR1 LGHNA and CDR2 YNFKEQ. The CDR3 is made up of 14 amino acids.

The chain employs TRBV7-2 and TRBJ2-7; TRBD1 might be the D (6 bases). CDR3 length: 15 residues. Germline lookup yields CDR1 SGHTA and CDR2 FQGNSA. The V gene lost 0 bases and the J gene lost 2 bases, with 11 bases spanning the gap. This CDR3 reads CASSLASGQTYEQYF. CDR3 coding DNA: TGTGCCAGCAGCTTAGCCTCCGGACAGACCTACGAGCAGTACTTC.

The genes are TRBV5-4 and TRBJ2-3; the match to TRBD2 covers 8 bases. CDR3 length: 15 amino acids. Germline assignment: CDR1 SGHNT and CDR2 YYREEE (reference sequence). After removal of 6 bases from V and 5 bases from J, the junction contained 11 bases not matched to a gene. CDR3 region: CASKRGGRGVDTQYF. The CDR3, as DNA: TGTGCCAGCAAGCGCGGGGGGCGGGGCGTAGATACGCAGTATTTT.

This chain uses TRBV9 with TRBJ1-4; D is undetermined. There are 16 residues in the CDR3. V dropped 3 bases and J dropped 8 bases, with 20 bases sitting between them. Germline V gives CDR1 SGDLS, CDR2 YYNGEE. The CDR3 protein is CASSESGWGEREKLFF. The CDR3, as DNA: TGTGCCAGCAGCGAATCAGGATGGGGAGAGAGGGAAAAACTGTTTTTT.

The rearrangement links TRBV7-9 to TRBJ1-2; TRBD1 is a possible D gene (5 bases). Per the germline V gene, CDR1 is SEHNR and CDR2 is FQNEAQ (reference sequence). The V gene lost 3 bases and the J gene lost 7 bases, with 9 bases spanning the gap. CDR3 length: 12 amino acids. As DNA, the CDR3 is TGTGCCAGCAGCTTGGGACGGAGTGGCTACACCTTC. Its translation: CASSLGRSGYTF.

The genes are TRBV11-2 and TRBJ2-5, with D perhaps TRBD2 (5 bases). V lost 5 bases and J lost 2, with 12 bases in between. This CDR3 contains 14 residues. Germline V gives CDR1 SGHAT, CDR2 FQNNGV. The CDR3 region is CASSPNRGQETQYF. In DNA form, the CDR3 reads TGTGCCAGCAGCCCTAACCGGGGACAAGAGACCCAGTACTTC.

The chain employs TRBV12-3 or TRBV12-4 and TRBJ1-1; D not certain. This CDR3 region has 13 residues. The V gene lost 3 bases and the J gene lost 8 bases, with 13 bases spanning the gap. The CDR3 DNA reads TGTGCCAGCAGTTTTACGAAGCGGGCCGAAGCTTTCTTT. Its protein is CASSFTKRAEAFF.

The V and J genes are TRBV2 and TRBJ2-7; tentatively, D is TRBD2 (6 bases). Germline CDR1 is SNHLY and CDR2 is FYNNEI. The CDR3 covers 13 residues. Trimming took 6 bases from V and 3 from J, leaving 12 bases between them. CDR3 nucleotide sequence: TGTGCCAGCAGGCCCGGGACTTTCTACGAGCAGTACTTC. It encodes CASRPGTFYEQYF.

The CDR3 nucleotides are TGCGCCAGCAGCTTGCTTTTGCAGCGGAATTCACCCCTCCACTTT. Its translation is CASSLLLQRNSPLHF. This chain links TRBV5-1 with TRBJ1-6, with D hard to call. The CDR3 totals 15 residues. Trimming pared 1 base from V and 7 bases from J, leaving 12 bases between. Germline-derived CDR1 and CDR2 are SGHRS and YFSETQ.

The V call is TRBV6-5, the J call TRBJ1-6, with a possible D match to TRBD1 (6 bases). The CDR3 loop spans 15 amino acids. Germline V gene lookup returns CDR1 MNHEY and CDR2 SVGAGI. V lost 6 bases, J lost 6 bases, and 15 bases lay in between. The CDR3: CASRHQQGSNSPLHF. The DNA for the CDR3 is TGTGCCAGCAGACACCAACAGGGTAGTAATTCACCCCTCCACTTT.

V and J are TRBV5-8 and TRBJ1-3; D call uncertain. The germline V gene has CDR1 SGHTS and CDR2 YDEGEE. There are 14 residues in the CDR3. Trimming shortened V by 3 bases and J by 4 bases, and 11 bases separated the two germline ends. CDR3 sequence reads: CASSSAGAGNTIYF. The CDR3 DNA sequence: TGTGCCAGCAGCTCCGCTGGTGCCGGAAACACCATATATTTT. Looking up the rest from reference TRBV5-8 and TRBJ1-3 gives the full variable domain: EAGVTQSPTHLIKTRGQQATLRCSPISGHTSVYWYQQALGLGLQFLLWYDEGEERNRGNFPPRFSGRQFPNYSSELNVNALELEDSALYLCASSSAGAGNTIYFGEGSWLTVV.

V and J are TRBV9 and TRBJ1-1; no reliable D call. The CDR3 is 14 residues long. In germline, CDR1 is SGDLS, CDR2 YYNGEE. Trimming stripped 7 bases from V and 1 base from J, with 14 bases between. This CDR3 is CASAPGWGNTEAFF. For the CDR3, the DNA is TGTGCCAGCGCTCCGGGTTGGGGGAACACTGAAGCTTTCTTT.

This chain connects TRBV6-1 to TRBJ1-1; D is perhaps TRBD1 (6 bases). This CDR3 contains 14 residues. With 1 base removed from V and 3 bases from J, the gap between germline ends came to 9 bases. Germline CDR1 reads MNHNS; CDR2 reads SASEGT. The CDR3 is CASSEVGGYTEAFF. CDR3 coding DNA: TGTGCCAGCAGTGAAGTAGGGGGGTACACTGAAGCTTTCTTT.